These 10 T cell receptor beta chains were sequenced from one sample in a study of PD-1 blockade in classical Hodgkin lymphoma (TCRdb year 2020). The label giving this sample's time point can be read as: cycle 4 day 1 (C4D1), after more than five weeks of nivolumab. Every trial patient had relapsed following autologous stem cell transplantation, and prior brentuximab vedotin exposure was what differed among cohorts A, B and C. CD8+ T cells were purified from thawed PBMCs by magnetic negative selection with a Miltenyi CD8+ T cell isolation kit. The receptor library was made with the immunoSEQ multiplex PCR assay. Entries here come from immuneACCESS through TCRdb and include only in-frame sequences with V and J called. Some clones fail to appear in such tables; in the studies checked, an unresolved V gene covers under half of the shortfall, and the cause of the remainder is unknown. The sample yields about 20,000 clones; 84% were counted once. Jointly, the top ten make up around 7% of the sample.

The specimen was CD8+ T cells from blood, collected before the fourth cycle of nivolumab. Receptor source: a human donor with classical Hodgkin lymphoma.

The V call is TRBV13, the J call TRBJ2-4; D unresolved. The germline V gene has CDR1 PRHDT and CDR2 FYEKMQ (reference sequence). V shed 0 bases and J shed 0 bases, with 6 bases lying between them. The CDR3 is made up of 15 amino acids. CDR3 bases: TGTGCCAGCAGCTTAGGTCGGATAGCCAAAAACATTCAGTACTTC. It is translated as CASSLGRIAKNIQYF.

The gene calls are TRBV7-9 and TRBJ2-3; a weak D match, TRBD2 (6 bases). Germline lookup yields CDR1 SEHNR and CDR2 FQNEAQ (reference sequence). The V end was cut by 11 bases, the J end by 3 bases, with 12 bases between. CDR3 length: 12 residues. CDR3 DNA sequence: TGTGCCTTAAACGGGGGTACAGATACGCAGTATTTT. It encodes CALNGGTDTQYF.

V usage is TRBV4-3 and J usage is TRBJ1-1; D call uncertain. This CDR3 comprises 14 residues. The germline V gene has CDR1 LGHNA and CDR2 YSLEER. Trimming left V 1 base short and J 1 base short, with 7 bases between. CDR3 sequence: CASSQVTANTEAFF. In DNA form, the CDR3 reads TGCGCCAGCAGCCAAGTTACGGCGAACACTGAAGCTTTCTTT.

The V gene is TRBV7-6, the J gene TRBJ1-1; D remains ambiguous. Germline CDR1 and CDR2: SGHVS and FNYEAQ. Trimming removed 7 bases from V and 1 base from J, with 13 bases in between. The CDR3 sequence is 14 residues long. The CDR3 sequence is CASNHPGTNTEAFF. DNA for the CDR3: TGTGCCAGCAACCACCCGGGAACGAACACTGAAGCTTTCTTT. The full variable domain, with the rest looked up from reference TRBV7-6 and TRBJ1-1, is GAGVSQSPRYKVTKRGQDVALRCDPISGHVSLYWYRQALGQGPEFLTYFNYEAQQDKSGLPNDRFSAERPEGSISTLTIQRTEQRDSAMYRCASNHPGTNTEAFFGQGTRLTVV.

V gene TRBV7-9 combines with J gene TRBJ2-5, with TRBD1 matching over 10 bases. Germline V lookup: CDR1 SEHNR, CDR2 FQNEAQ (reference sequence). The CDR3 extends over 15 amino acids. V shed 4 bases, J shed 3 bases, and the junction held 5 bases outside the gene matches. The CDR3, as DNA: TGTGCCAGCAGCTGGGGACAGGGGTGGGAAGAGACCCAGTACTTC. It yields the protein CASSWGQGWEETQYF.

This chain links TRBV27 with TRBJ1-6; D not certain. Germline V gene lookup returns CDR1 MNHEY and CDR2 SMNVEV (reference sequence). The germline V and J ends were trimmed by 5 bases and 5 bases, with 16 bases remaining between them. This CDR3 contains 16 residues. Here the CDR3 reads CASSPSTTGDNSPLHF. CDR3 in DNA: TGTGCCAGCAGTCCCTCAACGACGGGTGATAATTCACCCCTCCACTTT.

The chain employs TRBV19 and TRBJ1-2; a weak D match, TRBD1 (6 bases). The CDR3 runs to 15 residues. Germline V CDR1 and CDR2: LNHDA, SQIVND (reference sequence). Trimming shortened V by 3 bases and J by 2 bases, and 13 bases separated the two germline ends. The CDR3 DNA sequence: TGTGCCAGTAGTATTTCAGGGGTTCGGAACTATGGCTACACCTTC. Translating it yields CASSISGVRNYGYTF.

The genes are TRBV6-4 and TRBJ2-7; tentatively, D is TRBD1 (5 bases). The CDR3 sequence is 11 residues long. V shed 9 bases and J shed 3 bases, with 9 bases lying between them. Germline V gives CDR1 MRHNA, CDR2 SNTAGT. The CDR3 nucleotides read TGTGCCAGACACAGGAGCTACGAGCAGTACTTC. Residues: CARHRSYEQYF.

J is TRBJ1-1 and V is TRBV7-9, with 7 bases identical to TRBD1. The CDR3 loop spans 15 amino acids. Unmatched junction bases numbered 7, after V lost 1 base and J lost 5 bases. CDR1 is SEHNR, CDR2 FQNEAQ, per germline (reference sequence). The CDR3 bases are TGTGCCAGCAGCTTAGGTACAGGGGCTAAGACTGAAGCTTTCTTT. Translated, it gives CASSLGTGAKTEAFF.

This chain uses TRBV27 with TRBJ1-1, with a possible D match to TRBD1 (5 bases). V gave up 4 bases and J gave up 4 bases, with 10 bases separating them. Germline loops: CDR1 MNHEY, CDR2 SMNVEV (reference sequence). This CDR3 region has 13 residues. The CDR3 DNA reads TGTGCCAGCAGTTCTCGGGGCGGCACTGAAGCTTTCTTT. Translated: CASSSRGGTEAFF.